The clone carrying this T cell receptor (beta chain) was detected ten times or more. The data stem from a study of T cells after yellow fever vaccination. The study, taken as a whole, reports: Almost no vaccine-responding clonotypes were detectable in day 0 sorted memory subsets.

Generation of TCR cDNA used 5'RACE template switching (which added a universal primer site and UMIs). TCRdb processed the 5' RACE reads anew with MiXCR; each CDR3 protein has one entry. The sample shows tens of thousands of distinct CDR3 sequences, roughly a tenth of them seen only once. The junction had 7 bases not matched to a gene; V was cut back by 0 bases and J by 4 bases. There are 17 residues in the CDR3. The germline V gene has CDR1 LGHNA and CDR2 YSLEER. The clonotype comes from a young man who received the YFV17D yellow fever vaccine. The sample was PBMCs, either bulk or a sorted T-cell subset (CD4+, CD8+, memory, or dextramer-sorted; not recorded which), taken around 16 days after the first yellow fever vaccination. The chain employs TRBV4-3 and TRBJ2-2, with 8 bases aligning to TRBD1. DNA of the CDR3: TGCGCCAGCAGCCAAGATAGTCGGACAGGGAGCACCGGGGAGCTGTTTTTT. Protein sequence: CASSQDSRTGSTGELFF.